A single sample is the source of the 11 T cell receptor beta chains below, sequenced in a study of cytomegalovirus exposure and HLA in healthy donors. The PCR ran on 60 Vbeta and 13 Jbeta primers. Repertoires were generated with immunoSEQ multiplex PCR, while TCRdb's copy carries only in-frame clones and drops some. The table lists more than 80,000 clones, about 68% of them singletons. Sequencing was performed on PBMCs. These receptors originate from a human donor in good health.

This chain joins TRBV2 and TRBJ1-1; 7 positions agree with TRBD1. Germline CDR1 reads SNHLY; CDR2 reads FYNNEI. The V and J ends lost 2 bases and 8 bases, in that order; junction bases with no gene match: 20. The CDR3 has 18 residues. The CDR3 loop is CASSEQEAGGYEAKEAFF. The CDR3 bases are TGTGCCAGCAGTGAACAGGAGGCAGGGGGGTACGAAGCAAAAGAAGCTTTCTTT.

J is TRBJ2-5 and V is TRBV4-2; 10 nucleotides match TRBD2. V was clipped by 1 base and J by 3 bases; unmatched bases: 5. Germline assignment: CDR1 LGHNA and CDR2 YNFKEQ. The CDR3 contains 16 residues. The CDR3 nucleotides are TGTGCCAGCAGCCAAGCAACGAGCGGGGGGGAAGAGACCCAGTACTTC. It yields the protein CASSQATSGGEETQYF.

This clone came up a few times. V and J are TRBV14 and TRBJ1-6, with D possibly being TRBD1 (5 bases). Trimming shortened V by 2 bases and J by 9 bases, and 14 bases separated the two germline ends. The CDR3 extends over 15 amino acids. The germline gives CDR1 SGHDN, CDR2 FVKESK. The CDR3 DNA reads TGTGCCAGCAGCCAAAAGGGGCTTGCCAGTTCACCCCTCCACTTT. Translated: CASSQKGLASSPLHF.

This clone was detected only a few times. The rearrangement uses TRBV2 and TRBJ1-3; the D gene is possibly TRBD1 (6 bases). The V and J ends lost 1 base and 1 base respectively, with 17 bases between them. CDR1 and CDR2 (germline): SNHLY, FYNNEI. This CDR3 contains 18 residues. The CDR3 DNA follows: TGTGCCAGCAGTGAAGGGGGTACAGGGATAAGGTCTGGAAACACCATATATTTT. This translates into CASSEGGTGIRSGNTIYF.

This clone was seen a handful of times. The chain joins TRBV10-3 to TRBJ2-7, with TRBD2 identical over 9 bases. The CDR3 spans 14 residues. V lost 6 bases, J lost 5 bases, and 8 bases stayed unmatched. From germline, CDR1 is ENHRY and CDR2 SYGVKD. The CDR3 is CAISPGLAFDEQYF. In DNA, the CDR3 is TGTGCCATCAGCCCGGGACTAGCATTTGACGAGCAGTACTTC.

This chain's CDR3 is CASSTGTEYYGYTF. The CDR3 coding sequence is TGTGCCAGCAGTACCGGGACAGAGTACTATGGCTACACCTTC. The V call is TRBV7-2, the J call TRBJ1-2, with TRBD1 matching over 7 bases. Germline V gives CDR1 SGHTA, CDR2 FQGNSA. V was clipped by 6 bases and J by 3 bases; unmatched bases: 7. The CDR3 has 14 residues.

This clone was seen only a few times. The rearrangement links TRBV4-1 to TRBJ1-1; maybe TRBD1 (5 bases). V was shortened by 0 bases and J by 4 bases, with 15 bases between the two germline ends. CDR1 and CDR2 from the germline V gene are MGHRA and YSYEKL. The CDR3 extends over 16 amino acids. DNA for the CDR3: TGCGCCAGCAGCCAAGATCCTCGGGGGTGGGGCACTGAAGCTTTCTTT. Protein sequence: CASSQDPRGWGTEAFF.

In its sample, this clone was seen a few times. This chain connects TRBV19 to TRBJ1-2; perhaps TRBD1 as D (6 bases). CDR3 length: 15 amino acids. Trimming took off 6 bases at V and 4 bases at J, with 18 bases between the two ends. CDR1 and CDR2 (germline): LNHDA, SQIVND (reference sequence). The CDR3 bases are TGTGCCAGTAGCTCCCCGGGGGGGCGGAGCTATGGCTACACCTTC. This translates into CASSSPGGRSYGYTF.

This clone was recorded once. The junction and the germline gene differ at one end; a read error may be behind it. The chain combines TRBV9 with TRBJ1-1; tentative D call: TRBD1 (6 bases). The CDR3 spans 15 residues. Germline assignment: CDR1 SGDLS and CDR2 YYNGEE. The CDR3 nucleotides are TGTGCCAGCAGCCCGACCGTAGGGGGTTTACAGGGAGCTCTCTTT. As protein: CASSPTVGGLQGALF.

This rearrangement joins TRBV4-3 to TRBJ2-5; the D gene is possibly TRBD1 (6 bases). The CDR3 contains 15 residues. The V gene lost 5 bases and the J gene lost 5 bases, with 18 bases spanning the gap. Germline CDR1 is LGHNA and CDR2 is YSLEER. The CDR3 reads CASSSRQGLGETQYF. CDR3 in DNA: TGCGCCAGCAGCTCCCGGCAGGGGCTAGGGGAGACCCAGTACTTC.

This clone was seen just once. The J gene is TRBJ2-3, the V gene TRBV14; 7 positions agree with TRBD2. This CDR3 is 16 amino acids long. V dropped 0 bases and J dropped 6; count of bases not matched to a gene: 9. Germline CDR1 reads SGHDN; CDR2 reads FVKESK. The CDR3 spells CASSQDWGGFVDTQYF. The CDR3 DNA sequence: TGTGCCAGCAGCCAAGATTGGGGGGGTTTTGTCGATACGCAGTATTTT. Filled out from reference TRBV14 and TRBJ2-3, the complete variable domain reads EAGVTQFPSHSVIEKGQTVTLRCDPISGHDNLYWYRRVMGKEIKFLLHFVKESKQDESGMPNNRFLAERTGGTYSTLKVQPAELEDSGVYFCASSQDWGGFVDTQYFGPGTRLTVL.